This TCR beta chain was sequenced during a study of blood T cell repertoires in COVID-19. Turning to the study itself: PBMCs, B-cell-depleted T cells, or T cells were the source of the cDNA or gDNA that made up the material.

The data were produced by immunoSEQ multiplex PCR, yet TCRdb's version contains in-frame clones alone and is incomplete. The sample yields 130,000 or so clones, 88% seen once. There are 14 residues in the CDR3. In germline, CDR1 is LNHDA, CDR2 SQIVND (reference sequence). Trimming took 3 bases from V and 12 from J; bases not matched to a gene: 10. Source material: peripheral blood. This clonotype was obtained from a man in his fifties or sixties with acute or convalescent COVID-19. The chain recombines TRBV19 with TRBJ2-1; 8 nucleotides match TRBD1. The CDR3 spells CASSMATGAYWQFF. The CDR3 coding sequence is TGTGCCAGTAGTATGGCGACAGGGGCCTATTGGCAGTTCTTC.